These 30 T cell receptor beta chains originate from one sample sequenced in a study of beta chain features in type 1 diabetes. Notes on the study in general: Moderately but significantly shorter TCRB CDR3s were found in Type 1 diabetes patients in all four CD4+ subsets.

These receptors have no identified antigens. All of the isolated RNA was reverse transcribed, so expressed TCRB transcripts were sequenced. TCRdb keeps only in-frame clones here, not all; method: immunoSEQ multiplex PCR. This table holds 600,000 to 700,000 clones, 13% found once. Sequenced: naive CD4+ T cells from blood. The receptors were sampled from a man younger than 35 with type 1 diabetes.

The chain is built from TRBV30 and TRBJ2-5; 8 positions match TRBD1. After removal of 5 bases from V and 5 bases from J, the junction contained 13 bases not matched to a gene. The CDR3 runs 15 residues. Germline loops: CDR1 GTSNPN, CDR2 SVGIG (reference sequence). The CDR3 here is CAWAPPGQEGETQYF. CDR3 nucleotide sequence: TGTGCCTGGGCCCCCCCGGGACAGGAGGGGGAGACCCAGTACTTC.

The chain combines TRBV28 with TRBJ2-5, with D unclear. Trimming left V 4 bases short and J 0 bases short, with 12 bases between. The germline CDR1 and CDR2 sequences are MDHEN and SYDVKM. This CDR3 comprises 15 residues. CDR3: CASSSNSVYQETQYF. Here the CDR3 DNA reads TGTGCCAGCAGTTCAAACTCGGTGTACCAAGAGACCCAGTACTTC. Full variable domain (remainder filled in from reference TRBV28 and TRBJ2-5): DVKVTQSSRYLVKRTGEKVFLECVQDMDHENMFWYRQDPGLGLRLIYFSYDVKMKEKGDIPEGYSVSREKKERFSLILESASTNQTSMYLCASSSNSVYQETQYFGPGTRLLVL.

The gene calls are TRBV4-1 and TRBJ1-1; D possibly corresponds to TRBD1 (6 bases). Germline CDR1 MGHRA, CDR2 YSYEKL. The CDR3 runs 15 residues. Trimming removed 0 bases from V and 4 bases from J, with 12 bases in between. CDR3 in DNA: TGCGCCAGCAGCCAAGATAGCAGGGGAGTCACTGAAGCTTTCTTT. This codes for CASSQDSRGVTEAFF.

This clone was detected a few times. The CDR3 coding sequence is TGTGCCAGCAGCTTAAGTAGCGGGGGCCCCACAGATACGCAGTATTTT. This sequence encodes CASSLSSGGPTDTQYF. The chain has TRBV13 and TRBJ2-3, with TRBD2 identical over 9 bases. The CDR3 totals 16 residues. Germline CDR1 and CDR2: PRHDT and FYEKMQ (reference sequence). V lost 2 bases and J lost 2; bases outside the gene matches: 5. Complete variable domain (other parts from reference TRBV13 and TRBJ2-3): AAGVIQSPRHLIKEKRETATLKCYPIPRHDTVYWYQQGPGQDPQFLISFYEKMQSDKGSIPDRFSAQQFSDYHSELNMSSLELGDSALYFCASSLSSGGPTDTQYFGPGTRLTVL.

The chain couples TRBV7-8 to TRBJ2-5, with D possibly matching TRBD1 (5 bases). CDR1 and CDR2 from the germline V gene are SGHVS and FQNEAQ. Deletions cut 1 base from V and 3 bases from J, with 12 bases between. The CDR3 covers 15 residues. The CDR3 protein is CASSLGLGREETQYF. The CDR3 DNA reads TGTGCCAGCAGCTTAGGTTTGGGCAGGGAAGAGACCCAGTACTTC.

The CDR3 spells CASSQDLAGGSYNEQFF. The DNA for the CDR3 is TGTGCCAGCAGCCAAGATCTGGCGGGGGGCTCCTACAATGAGCAGTTCTTC. J is TRBJ2-1 and V is TRBV4-2; 8 bases map to TRBD2. From germline, CDR1 is LGHNA and CDR2 YNFKEQ. Trimming at V came to 0 bases and at J to 0 bases, leaving 4 bases not matched to a gene. This CDR3 is built from 17 residues.

This chain connects TRBV28 to TRBJ2-6, with D unresolved. V was pared by 4 bases and J by 2 bases, with 9 bases between. The germline V gene encodes CDR1 MDHEN and CDR2 SYDVKM. This CDR3 is built from 15 residues. The CDR3 nucleotides are TGTGCCAGCAGTTCGACTGAGACTGGGGCCAACGTCCTGACTTTC. It is translated as CASSSTETGANVLTF.

The J gene is TRBJ1-2, the V gene TRBV5-4; D is undetermined. V was shortened by 0 bases and J by 13 bases, with 16 bases between the two germline ends. The CDR3 consists of 13 residues. The germline CDR1 and CDR2 sequences are SGHNT and YYREEE (reference sequence). The CDR3 region is CASSLDEYVKATF. The CDR3 nucleotides are TGTGCCAGCAGCTTGGATGAATATGTTAAGGCCACCTTC.

This clone was observed a few times. Other nucleotide sequences in the sample specify the same CDR3. The chain carries TRBV30 and TRBJ1-4; weak D call: TRBD1 (6 bases). Germline V gene data show CDR1 as GTSNPN and CDR2 as SVGIG (reference sequence). With 1 base removed from V and 8 bases from J, the gap between germline ends came to 14 bases. The CDR3 contains 14 residues. CDR3 region: CAWSADRAREKLFF. The CDR3 coding sequence is TGTGCCTGGAGTGCGGACAGAGCCAGGGAAAAACTGTTTTTT.

V and J are TRBV7-9 and TRBJ2-7; D call uncertain. From germline, CDR1 is SEHNR and CDR2 FQNEAQ (reference sequence). The V end lost 5 bases, the J end lost 2 bases, and 10 bases lay between the germline ends. This CDR3 comprises 13 residues. The CDR3 region is CASSNRSPYEQYF. The DNA of the CDR3 is TGTGCCAGCAGCAATCGGTCCCCCTACGAGCAGTACTTC.

The chain has TRBV15 and TRBJ2-1; 7 positions match TRBD2. The CDR3 loop spans 14 amino acids. Germline values: CDR1 LNHNV, CDR2 YYDKDF (reference sequence). J lost 2 bases, V lost 9 bases, and 7 bases had no gene match. The CDR3 is CATGRAGAYNEQFF. CDR3 nucleotides: TGTGCCACAGGGAGGGCGGGGGCCTACAATGAGCAGTTCTTC.

The rearrangement links TRBV30 to TRBJ1-4; D not resolved. The CDR3 totals 14 residues. V was cut by 5 bases and J by 0 bases, with 10 bases left in between. Germline V lookup: CDR1 GTSNPN, CDR2 SVGIG (reference sequence). CDR3 sequence: CAWDGFATNEKLFF. The DNA of the CDR3 is TGTGCCTGGGACGGATTTGCAACTAATGAAAAACTGTTTTTT.

In its sample, this clone was seen a few times. V and J are TRBV4-1 and TRBJ2-7; 7 bases match TRBD1. The germline V gene has CDR1 MGHRA and CDR2 YSYEKL. Trimming at V came to 0 bases and at J to 5 bases, leaving 7 bases not matched to a gene. This CDR3 is 15 amino acids long. The CDR3 DNA reads as TGCGCCAGCAGCCAAGAAACCAGGGGGAGAAACGAGCAGTACTTC. Amino acid sequence: CASSQETRGRNEQYF.

This rearrangement joins TRBV11-2 to TRBJ2-3, with unresolved D. Trimming cost V 2 bases and J 0 bases, with 15 bases left between them. The CDR3 length is 17 residues. Germline CDR1 is SGHAT and CDR2 is FQNNGV. CDR3 sequence: CASSLSPRWVSTDTQYF. The CDR3 bases are TGTGCCAGCAGCTTATCCCCTCGGTGGGTCAGCACAGATACGCAGTATTTT. Filled out from reference TRBV11-2 and TRBJ2-3, the complete variable domain reads EAGVAQSPRYKIIEKRQSVAFWCNPISGHATLYWYQQILGQGPKLLIQFQNNGVVDDSQLPKDRFSAERLKGVDSTLKIQPAKLEDSAVYLCASSLSPRWVSTDTQYFGPGTRLTVL.

Turning to this clone: Germline is not matched at one junction end, which may reflect a read error. This sample also contains other DNA sequences that code for the same CDR3. The chain carries TRBV6-5 and TRBJ1-2; D may be TRBD1 (5 bases). Germline V lookup: CDR1 MNHEY, CDR2 SVGAGI. The CDR3 loop spans 13 amino acids. CDR3 DNA: TGTGCCAGCAGCTACTCAGGGACCTATGGCTACACCTTC. It is translated as CASSYSGTYGYTF.

This clone was recorded a few times. V usage is TRBV9 and J usage is TRBJ2-1, with TRBD1 as a possible D gene (8 bases). V dropped 0 bases and J dropped 7 bases, with 14 bases sitting between them. CDR3 length: 15 amino acids. Germline assignment: CDR1 SGDLS and CDR2 YYNGEE. Here the CDR3 DNA reads TGTGCCAGCAGCGTAGAAGGACAGGGAGGGAATGAGCAGTTCTTC. Its translation: CASSVEGQGGNEQFF.

This clone appeared a few times. The V and J genes are TRBV14 and TRBJ2-1, with 9 positions matching TRBD2. This CDR3 is built from 15 residues. The trim removed 4 bases at V and 2 bases at J, leaving 3 bases unmatched. Germline CDR1 SGHDN, CDR2 FVKESK. The CDR3 loop reads CASSRASGAYNEQFF. The CDR3, as DNA: TGTGCCAGCAGCCGAGCTAGCGGGGCCTACAATGAGCAGTTCTTC.

The chain recombines TRBV10-3 with TRBJ2-2; a possible D gene is TRBD1 (5 bases). The germline gives CDR1 ENHRY, CDR2 SYGVKD. The CDR3 loop spans 14 amino acids. With 7 bases removed from V and 6 bases from J, the gap between germline ends came to 15 bases. The CDR3 DNA is TGTGCCATCACCCCGTTCCAGGGCCCCGGGGAGCTGTTTTTT. Translating it yields CAITPFQGPGELFF.

This clone was seen a handful of times. The chain has TRBV23-1 and TRBJ2-2; D may be TRBD1 or TRBD2 (5 bases each). TRBV23-1 is noted as an ORF with a role that remains uncertain. The CDR3 consists of 14 residues. Trimming took off 2 bases at V and 1 base at J, with 5 bases between the two ends. CDR3 protein: CASSQGGNTGELFF. As DNA, the CDR3 is TGCGCCAGCAGTCAAGGGGGGAACACCGGGGAGCTGTTTTTT.

This clone was detected a few times. This chain joins TRBV5-4 and TRBJ2-7; the D is unclear. V lost 4 bases and J 0 bases, leaving 14 bases between the germline ends. Looked up from germline, CDR1 is SGHNT and CDR2 is YYREEE (reference sequence). This CDR3 has 15 residues. CDR3 residues: CASSLHSTGSYEQYF. CDR3 nucleotide sequence: TGTGCCAGCAGCCTACACTCGACGGGCTCCTACGAGCAGTACTTC.

In its sample, this clone was seen a few times. The V gene is TRBV10-3, the J gene TRBJ1-6; D gene unclear. The CDR3 loop spans 14 amino acids. The ends were cut back, 2 bases at V and 7 bases at J, with 9 bases in the middle. Looked up from germline, CDR1 is ENHRY and CDR2 is SYGVKD. The CDR3 nucleotides are TGTGCCATCAGTGAGGCACACGAAAATTCACCCCTCCACTTT. This sequence encodes CAISEAHENSPLHF.

The J gene is TRBJ1-6, the V gene TRBV7-6, with D possibly TRBD1 on 5 matching bases. V was cut by 4 bases and J by 7 bases, with 14 bases left in between. Germline CDR1 reads SGHVS; CDR2 reads FNYEAQ. There are 15 residues in the CDR3. The CDR3 bases are TGTGCCAGCAGCTCTGGGGGGACCTCAAATTCACCCCTCCACTTT. Its translation is CASSSGGTSNSPLHF.

The CDR3 DNA is TGTGCCACCAGCGGAAGAGACTTGAGCTCTGGAAACACCATATATTTT. It specifies CATSGRDLSSGNTIYF. V and J are TRBV15 and TRBJ1-3; D gene ambiguous. Germline assignment: CDR1 LNHNV and CDR2 YYDKDF (reference sequence). The CDR3 spans 16 residues. V was trimmed by 5 bases and J by 0 bases, leaving 14 bases between them.

This sequence joins TRBV30 and TRBJ2-3, with D unresolved. Germline V gives CDR1 GTSNPN, CDR2 SVGIG (reference sequence). This CDR3 is 13 amino acids long. V was pared by 2 bases and J by 8 bases, with 14 bases between. The CDR3: CAWSQGTRRTQYF. CDR3 bases: TGTGCCTGGAGTCAAGGAACAAGACGTACGCAGTATTTT.

The chain carries TRBV29-1 and TRBJ1-1, with TRBD1 as a possible D gene (5 bases). Trimming pared 0 bases from V and 8 bases from J, leaving 13 bases between. Germline lookup yields CDR1 SQVTM and CDR2 ANQGSEA. The CDR3 runs to 13 residues. The CDR3 DNA reads TGCAGCGTTGAAGATGGGGCGGGTCGGGAAGCTTTCTTT. Amino acids: CSVEDGAGREAFF.

J is TRBJ2-6 and V is TRBV13; 9 bases are a match to TRBD1. V shed 5 bases, J shed 0 bases, and the junction held 8 bases outside the gene matches. Germline CDR1 PRHDT, CDR2 FYEKMQ (reference sequence). CDR3 size: 18 residues. In nucleotides, the CDR3 is TGTGCCAGCAGCGCCGGAGGGACAGGGTTCTCTGGGGCCAACGTCCTGACTTTC. Residues: CASSAGGTGFSGANVLTF.

This clone appeared a few times. The junction and the germline gene differ at one end; a read error may be behind it. The rearrangement joins TRBV19 to TRBJ1-6; D unclear. Germline V lookup: CDR1 LNHDA, CDR2 SQIVND (reference sequence). The CDR3 runs to 12 residues. The CDR3 region is CASSTREAVLNF. Here the CDR3 DNA reads TGTGCCAGTAGTACCCGGGAGGCCGTTTTGAACTTT. Combining the CDR3 with reference TRBV19 and TRBJ1-6 gives the whole variable domain DGGITQSPKYLFRKEGQNVTLSCEQNLNHDAMYWYRQDPGQGLRLIYYSQIVNDFQKGDIAEGYSVSREKKESFPLTVTSAQKNPTAFYLCASSTREAVLNFGNGTRLTVT.

This sequence joins TRBV29-1 and TRBJ2-3; TRBD2 matches at 7 bases. Germline trimming cut 6 bases from V and 0 bases from J; bases unmatched to any gene: 12. Per germline, CDR1 SQVTM and CDR2 ANQGSEA. This CDR3 is built from 16 residues. The CDR3 loop is CSVLILGGSSTDTQYF. The CDR3 nucleotides are TGCAGCGTCCTGATACTCGGGGGGTCTAGCACAGATACGCAGTATTTT.

The CDR3 protein is CASSWRQGRVWNEQFF. For the CDR3, the DNA is TGTGCCAGCAGCTGGCGACAGGGGAGAGTGTGGAATGAGCAGTTCTTC. J is TRBJ2-1 and V is TRBV5-5; 8 bases are a match to TRBD1. The V gene's germline CDR1 is SGHKS and CDR2 YYEKEE (reference sequence). Losses at the gene ends were 3 bases for V and 7 bases for J; bases not matched to a gene: 12. The CDR3 consists of 16 residues.

Only a few counts were recorded for this clone. In the same sample, other DNA sequences code for this CDR3. V gene TRBV2 combines with J gene TRBJ2-7; perhaps TRBD1 as D (5 bases). The V gene's germline CDR1 is SNHLY and CDR2 FYNNEI. Trimming stripped 2 bases from V and 3 bases from J, with 5 bases between. The CDR3 covers 12 residues. The chain's CDR3 is CASSEQGYEQYF. CDR3 sequence (DNA): TGTGCCAGCAGTGAACAGGGCTACGAGCAGTACTTC. Together with reference TRBV2 and TRBJ2-7, the CDR3 gives the full variable domain: EPEVTQTPSHQVTQMGQEVILRCVPISNHLYFYWYRQILGQKVEFLVSFYNNEISEKSEIFDDQFSVERPDGSNFTLKIRSTKLEDSAMYFCASSEQGYEQYFGPGTRLTVT.